This TCR beta chain was profiled in a study of post-analysis software for immune sequencing data. Overall study context: The disease courses spanned relapsing-remitting, secondary progressive and progressive-relapsing forms of multiple sclerosis. Study-level points and caveats: Roughly 5 TRBV segments were significantly more frequent in patients than in controls. TRBV5-6, TRBV5-1 and TRBV20-1 were among these segments. The study found significantly lower normalized Chao1 diversity in multiple sclerosis patients than in controls. Same-batch samples co-clustered strongly by F measure.

Note on this clonotype: What it binds is unknown.

Unique molecular identifiers featured in each of the TCR beta cDNA libraries. Input populations of about 0.95 to 11 million T cells gave rise to approximately 480,000 cDNA molecules. MiXCR was run by TCRdb on the PCR reads, yielding one entry per CDR3 protein. The repertoire holds some 260,000 distinct CDR3 sequences, 35% to 45% seen once, with less than 6% in the top ten. Trimming cost V 8 bases and J 4 bases, with 20 bases left between them. CDR3 size: 15 residues. From germline, CDR1 is ENHRY and CDR2 SYGVKD. V gene TRBV10-3 combines with J gene TRBJ1-1; possible D gene TRBD1, 5 bases. Sequenced material: blood. The TCR comes from a girl aged 10 to 17 with multiple sclerosis. This CDR3 reads CAIRGDWGTTTEAFF. The CDR3, as DNA: TGTGCCATCCGGGGGGACTGGGGGACGACCACTGAAGCTTTCTTT.